The 28 T cell receptor beta chains given below trace back to one sample, sequenced in a study of blood T cells in healthy people across ages. With a J-beta primer mix and a sample-barcoded 5' primer, a second PCR ran about 7 to 12 cycles. MiXCR, run by TCRdb on the 5' RACE reads, gives a single entry per CDR3 protein. The sample yields about 730,000 distinct CDR3 sequences, 35% to 45% seen once. Sample: blood. The receptors were gathered from a woman aged 55-75 years in good health.

The gene calls are TRBV7-9 and TRBJ2-6; D may be TRBD1 or TRBD2 (5 bases each). With 10 bases removed from V and 4 bases from J, the gap between germline ends came to 8 bases. The germline V gene encodes CDR1 SEHNR and CDR2 FQNEAQ (reference sequence). This CDR3 contains 12 residues. CDR3 sequence (DNA): TGTGCCATCGGGGCAGGGGCCAACGTCCTGACTTTC. This codes for CAIGAGANVLTF.

The chain recombines TRBV20-1 with TRBJ2-1; D gene ambiguous. The CDR3 contains 14 residues. The germline V gene encodes CDR1 DFQATT and CDR2 SNEGSKA (reference sequence). The ends were cut back, 5 bases at V and 4 bases at J, with 15 bases in the middle. The CDR3 region has the DNA TGCAGTGCTGTAGACACCACAAATTACAATGAGCAGTTCTTC. Encoded protein: CSAVDTTNYNEQFF.

This rearrangement joins TRBV6-6 to TRBJ1-1; 11 bases map to TRBD1. V lost 2 bases to trimming and J lost 4 bases; unmatched junction nucleotides: 3. The CDR3 is made up of 15 amino acids. Looked up from germline, CDR1 is MNHNY and CDR2 is SVGAGI (reference sequence). CDR3 sequence (DNA): TGTGCCAGCAGTTACCCAGGACAGGGGGCCACTGAAGCTTTCTTT. Translating gives CASSYPGQGATEAFF.

The sample holds many counts of this clonotype. The genes are TRBV5-1 and TRBJ1-2, with TRBD1 identical over 7 bases. Trimming at V came to 4 bases and at J to 4 bases, leaving 7 bases not matched to a gene. The CDR3 extends over 14 amino acids. CDR1 is SGHRS, CDR2 YFSETQ, per germline. The CDR3 loop is CASSQGQSTYGYTF. CDR3 DNA sequence: TGCGCCAGCAGCCAGGGACAGTCAACCTATGGCTACACCTTC.

This chain uses TRBV12-3 or TRBV12-4 with TRBJ2-3, with D possibly called TRBD1 or TRBD2 (6 bases each). The V and J ends lost 6 bases and 5 bases respectively, with 18 bases between them. The CDR3 is made up of 15 amino acids. The DNA for the CDR3 is TGTGCCAGCAGCTCCTCTGGGGGGCTCAGAGATACGCAGTATTTT. Protein: CASSSSGGLRDTQYF.

In its sample, this clonotype was seen a few times. Compared with germline, one end of the junction differs, possibly owing to a read error. The gene calls are TRBV7-7 and TRBJ2-3; 13 bases are shared with TRBD2. The CDR3 has 16 residues. CDR1 is SSHAT, CDR2 FNYEAQ, per germline (reference sequence). CDR3 sequence reads: CASSLSLAGGEDTQYF. The CDR3 coding sequence is TGTGCTAGCAGCTTATCACTAGCGGGAGGGGAAGATACGCAGTATTTT.

The table lists this clonotype with a few counts. This chain links TRBV2 with TRBJ1-1; 7 bases match TRBD1. The CDR3 length is 13 residues. CDR1 and CDR2 (germline): SNHLY, FYNNEI. Trimming removed 5 bases from V and 7 bases from J; junction bases left unmatched: 7. CDR3 residues: CASSSTGFNEAFF. Here the CDR3 DNA reads TGTGCCAGCAGTTCGACAGGGTTTAATGAAGCTTTCTTT.

The chain joins TRBV29-1 to TRBJ2-1; 7 bases map to TRBD1. With 8 bases clipped from V and 5 bases from J, the junction kept 6 bases outside the gene matches. Germline-derived CDR1 and CDR2 are SQVTM and ANQGSEA. The CDR3 consists of 12 residues. The CDR3 bases are TGCAGCCCCAGGGGGATAAACAATGAGCAGTTCTTC. Translated: CSPRGINNEQFF.

This rearrangement joins TRBV29-1 to TRBJ2-5, with D maybe TRBD2 (6 bases). The better agreement between TRBJ2-1 and the DNA end casts doubt on the J call. This CDR3 spans 14 amino acids. Germline V gives CDR1 SQVTM, CDR2 ANQGSEA. The CDR3 DNA follows: TGCAGCGTTGACTACGGGAGAGGCCAAGAGACCCAGTTCTTC. Residues: CSVDYGRGQETQFF.

The V and J genes are TRBV20-1 and TRBJ1-1; no clear D gene. Trimming cost V 5 bases and J 10 bases, with 14 bases left between them. Germline values: CDR1 DFQATT, CDR2 SNEGSKA (reference sequence). The CDR3 has 11 residues. The CDR3 spells CSALEGSRAFF. CDR3 sequence (DNA): TGCAGTGCTCTTGAAGGGTCGAGAGCTTTCTTT.

About this clonotype itself: At one end, the junction sequence differs from germline, possibly due to a read error. CDR3 nucleotide sequence: TGTGTCAGCCATCCGGCCAGGGGGCTATTCCCTTTGGCCTACAGTGAGCAGTTCTTC. It is translated as CVSHPARGLFPLAYSEQFF. V usage is TRBV12-3 or TRBV12-4 and J usage is TRBJ2-1, with 8 bases aligning to TRBD1. The length of the CDR3 is 19 residues.

This clonotype was seen a few times. The rearrangement uses TRBV20-1 and TRBJ1-5; D gene unclear. The CDR3 runs 13 residues. V lost 2 bases and J 6 bases, leaving 11 bases between the germline ends. Germline V gives CDR1 DFQATT, CDR2 SNEGSKA (reference sequence). CDR3 sequence (DNA): TGCAGTGCTAGACAGGTAGAGGGTCAGCCCCAGCATTTT. This gives the protein CSARQVEGQPQHF.

V gene TRBV19 combines with J gene TRBJ1-5; D possibly corresponds to TRBD1 (5 bases). The V end lost 7 bases, the J end lost 7 bases, and 20 bases lay between the germline ends. The CDR3 has 15 residues. Germline values: CDR1 LNHDA, CDR2 SQIVND (reference sequence). This CDR3 reads CASTIGGVEGQPQHF. The CDR3 region has the DNA TGTGCCAGTACCATTGGAGGGGTGGAGGGCCAGCCCCAGCATTTT.

This rearrangement joins TRBV29-1 to TRBJ2-5; D may be TRBD1 (6 bases). The J call may be wrong; the DNA end is better matched by TRBJ2-7. Germline V gene data show CDR1 as SQVTM and CDR2 as ANQGSEA. The CDR3 runs 13 residues. This CDR3 is CSVARSQGDEQYF. The CDR3 DNA is TGCAGCGTGGCGCGGTCACAGGGCGACGAGCAGTACTTC.

The chain combines TRBV4-2 with TRBJ1-6; D ambiguous. Germline CDR1 LGHNA, CDR2 YNFKEQ. V shed 0 bases and J shed 2 bases, with 8 bases lying between them. The CDR3 runs 16 residues. The CDR3 protein is CASSQEGNPYNSPLHF. The CDR3 coding sequence is TGTGCCAGCAGCCAAGAGGGGAATCCCTATAATTCACCCCTCCACTTT.

As regards this clonotype: A much larger clone lies one base from this, so it may be a read error. The rearrangement links TRBV7-7 to TRBJ2-1, with TRBD2 matching over 15 bases. The CDR3 extends over 15 amino acids. Germline CDR1 SSHAT, CDR2 FNYEAQ (reference sequence). The CDR3 sequence: CASSLGLAGGETQFF. The CDR3 nucleotides are TGTGCTAGCAGCCTGGGACTAGCGGGAGGAGAGACCCAGTTCTTC.

To note about this clonotype: Just one base apart from a much larger clone, this may be a read error. The CDR3 protein is CASSEGGGSSSFNEQFF. The CDR3 nucleotides are TGTGCCAGCAGCGAGGGAGGGGGTTCGAGCTCCTTCAATGAGCAGTTCTTC. V is TRBV9 and J is TRBJ2-1, with D tentatively TRBD2 (7 bases). The CDR3 totals 17 residues. Germline V lookup: CDR1 SGDLS, CDR2 YYNGEE. Using reference TRBV9 and TRBJ2-1 for the parts outside the CDR3, the full variable domain is DSGVTQTPKHLITATGQRVTLRCSPRSGDLSVYWYQQSLDQGLQFLIQYYNGEERAKGNILERFSAQQFPDLHSELNLSSLELGDSALYFCASSEGGGSSSFNEQFFGPGTRLTVL.

This chain joins TRBV10-3 and TRBJ2-3; 8 positions match TRBD2. There are 13 residues in the CDR3. Germline V lookup: CDR1 ENHRY, CDR2 SYGVKD. J was trimmed by 2 bases and V by 11 bases; bases with no gene match: 6. The CDR3 loop reads CAHGGALTDTQYF. The DNA for the CDR3 is TGTGCCCACGGGGGGGCCCTCACAGATACGCAGTATTTT.

This clonotype was seen just once. A much larger clonotype is one base distant, so this may be a read error. The chain is built from TRBV20-1 and TRBJ2-1; D is undetermined. From germline, CDR1 is DFQATT and CDR2 SNEGSKA (reference sequence). Trimming stripped 6 bases from V and 7 bases from J, with 13 bases between. CDR3 length: 12 residues. CDR3 coding DNA: TGCAGTGCCCGGGCCTTGGGGAATGAGCAGTTCTTC. It specifies CSARALGNEQFF.

The sample holds a few counts of this clonotype. This chain connects TRBV20-1 to TRBJ2-7; D ambiguous. This CDR3 has 14 residues. Germline CDR1 reads DFQATT; CDR2 reads SNEGSKA (reference sequence). The V end lost 0 bases, the J end lost 5 bases, and 14 bases lay between the germline ends. The CDR3 region is CSAREVTNAHEQYF. The CDR3 DNA is TGCAGTGCTAGAGAGGTTACCAATGCCCACGAGCAGTACTTC.

As regards this clonotype: A much bigger clone sits one base away, suggesting this may be a read error. This rearrangement joins TRBV12-3 or TRBV12-4 to TRBJ2-1, with TRBD2 matching 10 bases. The CDR3 runs 18 residues. Trimming at V came to 5 bases and at J to 12 bases, leaving 22 bases not matched to a gene. CDR3 loop: CASSPGRLAGEYRYGQFF. The CDR3 nucleotides read TGTGCCAGCAGTCCGGGTCGGCTAGCGGGGGAATACCGGTATGGGCAGTTCTTC.

There are a few counts of this clonotype. V usage is TRBV3-1 and J usage is TRBJ1-1; 9 bases are shared with TRBD1. The germline V gene encodes CDR1 LGHDT and CDR2 YNNKEL (reference sequence). Losses at the gene ends were 2 bases for V and 0 bases for J; bases not matched to a gene: 16. The CDR3 loop spans 20 amino acids. The CDR3 here is CASSQPLGQGEKVMNTEAFF. The CDR3, as DNA: TGTGCCAGCAGCCAACCTTTGGGACAGGGCGAGAAGGTCATGAACACTGAAGCTTTCTTT. Full variable domain (missing parts from reference TRBV3-1 and TRBJ1-1): DTAVSQTPKYLVTQMGNDKSIKCEQNLGHDTMYWYKQDSKKFLKIMFSYNNKELIINETVPNRFSPKSPDKAHLNLHINSLELGDSAVYFCASSQPLGQGEKVMNTEAFFGQGTRLTVV.

The gene calls are TRBV10-3 and TRBJ1-1; no clear D gene. This CDR3 has 11 amino acids. CDR1 and CDR2 from the germline V gene are ENHRY and SYGVKD. Trimming removed 4 bases at V and 1 base at J, with 1 base between. CDR3: CAISANTEAFF. The CDR3 DNA follows: TGTGCCATCAGTGCGAACACTGAAGCTTTCTTT.

The chain uses TRBV20-1 and TRBJ1-1; a possible D gene is TRBD1 (6 bases). Germline CDR1 is DFQATT and CDR2 is SNEGSKA (reference sequence). The germline V and J ends were trimmed by 6 bases and 2 bases, with 13 bases remaining between them. The CDR3 contains 13 residues. CDR3 DNA: TGCAGTGCCAGGACAGCTACTAACACTGAAGCTTTCTTT. Protein product: CSARTATNTEAFF.

The chain joins TRBV18 to TRBJ2-3; 9 nucleotides agree with TRBD1. The CDR3 extends over 16 amino acids. After removal of 3 bases from V and 2 bases from J, the junction contained 6 bases not matched to a gene. Germline V lookup: CDR1 KGHSH, CDR2 LQKENI. CDR3 sequence: CASSPSRDRVTDTQYF. The DNA of the CDR3 is TGTGCCAGCTCACCTTCCCGGGACAGGGTCACAGATACGCAGTATTTT.

The chain has TRBV28 and TRBJ1-1; no reliable D call. Germline CDR1 and CDR2: MDHEN and SYDVKM. V dropped 8 bases and J dropped 2 bases, with 15 bases sitting between them. The CDR3 has 14 amino acids. CDR3 loop: CASGPEVGNTEAFF. DNA for the CDR3: TGTGCCAGCGGACCTGAGGTGGGAAACACTGAAGCTTTCTTT.

In the case of this clonotype: A much larger clone lies one base from this, so it may be a read error. The rearrangement joins TRBV10-3 to TRBJ2-7; 12 bases match TRBD2. Germline V gene sequence: CDR1 ENHRY, CDR2 SYGVKD. The trim removed 10 bases at V and 7 bases at J, leaving 17 bases unmatched. The CDR3 length is 16 residues. CDR3 nucleotide sequence: TGTGCCACCAGGACTAGCGGGACCATGGGGGACAATGAGCAGTACTTC. It codes for CATRTSGTMGDNEQYF.

This rearrangement joins TRBV12-3 or TRBV12-4 to TRBJ2-3; D not resolved. V shed 7 bases and J shed 1 base, with 12 bases lying between them. CDR3 length equals 14 residues. The CDR3 coding sequence is TGTGCCAGCAATCCAAACGGTGGCACAGATACGCAGTATTTT. Amino acid sequence: CASNPNGGTDTQYF.